The present T cell receptor beta chain was sequenced within a study of blood T cell repertoires in COVID-19. As for the study in general: Some COVID-19 samples were acute and others convalescent; all came from the United States, Italy and Spain. PBMCs, B-cell-depleted T cells, or T cells were the source of the cDNA or gDNA that made up the material.

Produced via immunoSEQ multiplex PCR; TCRdb's table is partial and in-frame only. The sample shows 150,000 to 200,000 clones, approximately 86% of them seen only once. The CDR3 runs 16 residues. The germline V gene encodes CDR1 SGHRS and CDR2 YFSETQ. Trimming cost V 7 bases and J 2 bases, with 20 bases left between them. This TCR came from an elderly woman in a cohort sampled during active or convalescent COVID-19. This rearrangement joins TRBV5-1 to TRBJ2-3, with a tentative D call TRBD1 (5 bases). Sequenced: peripheral blood. In nucleotides, the CDR3 is TGCGCCAGCCGAAGACATACAGGCACAACCACAGATACGCAGTATTTT. Its protein is CASRRHTGTTTDTQYF.